This TCR beta chain was profiled in a study of Ad26.COV2.S vaccination and SARS-CoV-2 variants. In the study overall: By the intramuscular route, Ad26.COV2.S was given once, or twice 56 days apart.

This CDR3 is built from 16 residues. CDR1 and CDR2 (germline): MNHEY, SVGAGI. The V gene lost 0 bases and the J gene lost 2 bases, with 11 bases spanning the gap. Repertoires were generated with immunoSEQ multiplex PCR, while TCRdb's copy carries only in-frame clones and drops some. The sample contains roughly 500,000 clones, nearly 90% of which appear only once. Treatment: roughly 20 received Ad26.COV2.S at low or high dose, single or two shots; several received placebo; per-sample allocation not given. Repertoires come from day 63 after the first vaccine or placebo injection. Cohort 1b enrolled adults aged 18-55 years in Boston.

This TCR derives from a person aged 18-65 years who received the Ad26.COV2.S COVID-19 vaccine or a placebo. This chain uses TRBV6-5 with TRBJ2-1, with D hard to call. Source: peripheral blood, taken in a trial of Ad26.COV2.S vaccine versus placebo. CDR3 protein: CASSYSLADTYNEQFF. The CDR3 DNA follows: TGTGCCAGCAGTTACTCCTTAGCTGACACCTACAATGAGCAGTTCTTC.